A single sample gave rise to the 2 T cell receptor beta chains below, sequenced in a study of chemoradiotherapy in HPV16-positive cancers. The data were produced by immunoSEQ multiplex PCR, yet TCRdb's version contains in-frame clones alone and is incomplete. The sample includes 8,500 to 9,000 clones, over 70% of them seen just once. This specimen was collected from a patient who underwent chemoradiotherapy. Source of these receptors: a human donor with HPV-associated anogenital cancer.

The rearrangement links TRBV7-9 to TRBJ2-1, with D possibly called TRBD1 or TRBD2 (5 bases each). V lost 4 bases, J lost 1 base, and 14 bases lay in between. The CDR3 is 16 residues long. Germline V gene sequence: CDR1 SEHNR, CDR2 FQNEAQ (reference sequence). This CDR3 reads CASSSSRDQSYNEQFF. The CDR3, as DNA: TGTGCCAGCAGCTCTTCCCGGGACCAGTCCTACAATGAGCAGTTCTTC.

This clone was counted only a few times. This chain links TRBV4-3 with TRBJ2-1; TRBD2 aligns across 8 bases. The junction had 4 bases not matched to a gene; V was cut back by 5 bases and J by 1 base. Germline-derived CDR1 and CDR2 are LGHNA and YSLEER. The CDR3 spans 15 residues. The CDR3 loop is CASSAERESYNEQFF. CDR3 coding DNA: TGCGCCAGCAGCGCTGAGCGGGAGTCCTACAATGAGCAGTTCTTC.